These 15 T cell receptor beta chains were all obtained from the same sample, sequenced in a study of cytomegalovirus exposure and HLA in healthy donors. Primers: 60 Vbeta forward and 13 Jbeta reverse. This table comes from immunoSEQ multiplex PCR, and its TCRdb copy is limited to in-frame clones, with some not included. The table lists some 120,000 clones, around 75% of them singletons, with roughly 9.3% in the top ten. Sequencing used PBMCs. These receptors all stem from a woman in her fifties or sixties in good health and CMV-seropositive.

CDR3 residues: CASSHVSNNEQFF. The CDR3 DNA follows: TGCGCCAGCAGCCACGTAAGCAACAATGAGCAGTTCTTC. V is TRBV4-1 and J is TRBJ2-1; D gene uncertain. CDR3 length: 13 residues. V shed 3 bases and J shed 5 bases, with 8 bases lying between them. CDR1 MGHRA and CDR2 YSYEKL come from the germline V gene.

The count of this clone is one. This chain links TRBV4-1 with TRBJ1-1; 10 bases fit TRBD1. With 2 bases clipped from V and 1 base from J, the junction kept 4 bases outside the gene matches. There are 16 residues in the CDR3. CDR1 and CDR2 (germline): MGHRA, YSYEKL. This chain's CDR3 is CASSQWDRGTNTEAFF. CDR3 nucleotide sequence: TGCGCCAGCAGCCAATGGGACAGGGGCACGAACACTGAAGCTTTCTTT.

V and J are TRBV27 and TRBJ2-3; a weak D match, TRBD2 (5 bases). CDR1 is MNHEY and CDR2 is SMNVEV in the germline V gene (reference sequence). The CDR3 extends over 13 amino acids. V was cut by 6 bases and J by 4 bases, with 11 bases left in between. CDR3 bases: TGTGCCAGCAGGGGATCGGAGGCAGATACGCAGTATTTT. Translating it yields CASRGSEADTQYF.

The chain has TRBV11-2 and TRBJ1-1, with TRBD1 identical over 9 bases. V was pared by 5 bases and J by 4 bases, with 11 bases of the junction left unmatched. The CDR3 runs 16 residues. Looked up from germline, CDR1 is SGHAT and CDR2 is FQNNGV. As DNA, the CDR3 is TGTGCCAGCAGCCCGACGACAGGGGGGTTTGTCACTGAAGCTTTCTTT. Translating it yields CASSPTTGGFVTEAFF. The full variable domain, in which reference TRBV11-2 and TRBJ1-1 provide the parts outside the CDR3, is EAGVAQSPRYKIIEKRQSVAFWCNPISGHATLYWYQQILGQGPKLLIQFQNNGVVDDSQLPKDRFSAERLKGVDSTLKIQPAKLEDSAVYLCASSPTTGGFVTEAFFGQGTRLTVV.

There are a few counts of this clone. The chain joins TRBV4-2 to TRBJ1-2, with 9 positions matching TRBD1. The trim removed 0 bases at V and 5 bases at J, leaving 4 bases unmatched. Germline V CDR1 and CDR2: LGHNA, YNFKEQ. This CDR3 spans 15 amino acids. CDR3 in amino acids: CASSQDTGGGYGYTF. CDR3 nucleotides: TGTGCCAGCAGCCAAGACACAGGGGGCGGGTATGGCTACACCTTC.

V usage is TRBV5-4 and J usage is TRBJ2-2, with D possibly TRBD1 on 5 matching bases. V dropped 4 bases and J dropped 5 bases, with 9 bases sitting between them. CDR1 and CDR2 (germline): SGHNT, YYREEE (reference sequence). This CDR3 has 13 residues. The CDR3 DNA is TGTGCCAGCAGCCAAGACAGAACCGGGGAGCTGTTTTTT. Its translation: CASSQDRTGELFF.

The chain has TRBV7-9 and TRBJ1-1, with D possibly being TRBD1 (5 bases). Germline V CDR1 and CDR2: SEHNR, FQNEAQ (reference sequence). The CDR3 length is 12 residues. V lost 8 bases to trimming and J lost 1 base, with 8 bases between them. This CDR3 is CASRTRNTEAFF. In DNA form, the CDR3 reads TGTGCCAGCCGGACAAGGAACACTGAAGCTTTCTTT.

The CDR3: CASSLAPANEKLFF. CDR3 bases: TGTGCCAGCAGTTTAGCGCCGGCTAATGAAAAACTGTTTTTT. The chain uses TRBV28 and TRBJ1-4; D is undetermined. Germline-derived CDR1 and CDR2 are MDHEN and SYDVKM. The CDR3 length is 14 residues. Trimming removed 2 bases at V and 3 bases at J, with 7 bases between. Based on the CDR3 plus reference TRBV28 and TRBJ1-4, the full variable domain is DVKVTQSSRYLVKRTGEKVFLECVQDMDHENMFWYRQDPGLGLRLIYFSYDVKMKEKGDIPEGYSVSREKKERFSLILESASTNQTSMYLCASSLAPANEKLFFGSGTQLSVL.

The chain has TRBV2 and TRBJ2-7; the match to TRBD2 covers 13 bases. Trimming at V came to 11 bases and at J to 6 bases, leaving 10 bases not matched to a gene. Germline CDR1 reads SNHLY; CDR2 reads FYNNEI. The CDR3 runs to 14 residues. CDR3: CAGGLAGWGGEQYF. CDR3 nucleotides: TGTGCCGGGGGACTAGCGGGATGGGGTGGCGAGCAGTACTTC. Together with reference TRBV2 and TRBJ2-7, the CDR3 gives the full variable domain: EPEVTQTPSHQVTQMGQEVILRCVPISNHLYFYWYRQILGQKVEFLVSFYNNEISEKSEIFDDQFSVERPDGSNFTLKIRSTKLEDSAMYFCAGGLAGWGGEQYFGPGTRLTVT.

The chain links TRBV19 to TRBJ2-7, with TRBD1 identical over 8 bases. The junction had 12 bases not matched to a gene; V was cut back by 11 bases and J by 0 bases. Germline V CDR1 and CDR2: LNHDA, SQIVND (reference sequence). The CDR3 runs to 15 residues. Written as DNA, the CDR3 is TGTGCCGGGGGACTTTACGGGACAGGCTCCTACGAGCAGTACTTC. It is translated as CAGGLYGTGSYEQYF. Variable domain in full (rest from reference TRBV19 and TRBJ2-7): DGGITQSPKYLFRKEGQNVTLSCEQNLNHDAMYWYRQDPGQGLRLIYYSQIVNDFQKGDIAEGYSVSREKKESFPLTVTSAQKNPTAFYLCAGGLYGTGSYEQYFGPGTRLTVT.

The chain carries TRBV30 and TRBJ1-6; the D gene is possibly TRBD1 (6 bases). V dropped 0 bases and J dropped 1 base, with 10 bases sitting between them. This CDR3 region has 16 residues. Per germline, CDR1 GTSNPN and CDR2 SVGIG (reference sequence). The CDR3 DNA follows: TGTGCCTGGAGTGTAGGGGGGGCTTCCTATAATTCACCCCTCCACTTT. It is translated as CAWSVGGASYNSPLHF.

The chain employs TRBV20-1 and TRBJ2-7, with TRBD1 matching 7 bases. Germline CDR1 reads DFQATT; CDR2 reads SNEGSKA (reference sequence). Trimming at V came to 7 bases and at J to 3 bases, leaving 0 bases not matched to a gene. The CDR3 covers 10 residues. For the CDR3, the DNA is TGCAGTGGACAGGGCTACGAGCAGTACTTC. Amino acid sequence: CSGQGYEQYF.

J is TRBJ2-7 and V is TRBV10-3; 10 bases fit TRBD1. The germline V gene encodes CDR1 ENHRY and CDR2 SYGVKD. V shed 4 bases and J 4 bases; nucleotides not matched to a gene: 4. This CDR3 is 14 amino acids long. The CDR3 is CAISGDRGRYEQYF. The CDR3 nucleotides read TGTGCCATCAGTGGCGACAGGGGGCGGTACGAGCAGTACTTC.

The rearrangement uses TRBV7-6 and TRBJ2-5; D unresolved. The germline V gene encodes CDR1 SGHVS and CDR2 FNYEAQ. V gave up 4 bases and J gave up 2 bases, with 11 bases separating them. This CDR3 contains 14 residues. CDR3 residues: CASSSLLGQETQYF. Here the CDR3 DNA reads TGTGCCAGCAGCTCCCTACTCGGGCAAGAGACCCAGTACTTC.

This rearrangement joins TRBV29-1 to TRBJ1-2; 10 nucleotides match TRBD1. The CDR3 has 15 amino acids. V lost 1 base, J lost 4 bases, and 6 bases stayed unmatched. The germline V gene encodes CDR1 SQVTM and CDR2 ANQGSEA. CDR3: CSVEGQGAPSYGYTF. The CDR3 DNA reads as TGCAGCGTTGAAGGACAGGGGGCGCCTAGCTATGGCTACACCTTC.